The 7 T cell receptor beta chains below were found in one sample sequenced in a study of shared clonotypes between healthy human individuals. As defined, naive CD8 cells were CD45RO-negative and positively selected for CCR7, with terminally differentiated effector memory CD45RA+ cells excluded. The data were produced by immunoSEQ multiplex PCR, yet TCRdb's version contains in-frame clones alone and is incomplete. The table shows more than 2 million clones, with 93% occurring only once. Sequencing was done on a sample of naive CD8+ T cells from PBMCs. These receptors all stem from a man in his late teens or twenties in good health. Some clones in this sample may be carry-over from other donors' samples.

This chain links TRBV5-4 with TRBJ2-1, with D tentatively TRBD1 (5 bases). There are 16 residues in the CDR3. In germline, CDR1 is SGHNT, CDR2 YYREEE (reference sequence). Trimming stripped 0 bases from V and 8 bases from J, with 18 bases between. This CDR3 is CASSLELGPFLDEQFF. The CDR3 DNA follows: TGTGCCAGCAGCTTGGAGCTGGGGCCCTTTTTGGATGAGCAGTTCTTC.

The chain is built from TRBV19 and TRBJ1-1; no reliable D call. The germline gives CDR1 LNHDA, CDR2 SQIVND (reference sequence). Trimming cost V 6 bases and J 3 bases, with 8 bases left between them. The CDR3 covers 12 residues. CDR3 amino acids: CASSPGDTEAFF. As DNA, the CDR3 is TGTGCCAGTAGCCCTGGGGACACTGAAGCTTTCTTT.

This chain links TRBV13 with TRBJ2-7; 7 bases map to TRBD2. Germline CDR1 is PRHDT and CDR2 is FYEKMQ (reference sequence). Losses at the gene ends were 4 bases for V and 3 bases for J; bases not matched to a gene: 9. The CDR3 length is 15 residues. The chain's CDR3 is CASSSREGTYYEQYF. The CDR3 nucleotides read TGTGCCAGCAGCTCAAGGGAGGGGACGTACTACGAGCAGTACTTC.

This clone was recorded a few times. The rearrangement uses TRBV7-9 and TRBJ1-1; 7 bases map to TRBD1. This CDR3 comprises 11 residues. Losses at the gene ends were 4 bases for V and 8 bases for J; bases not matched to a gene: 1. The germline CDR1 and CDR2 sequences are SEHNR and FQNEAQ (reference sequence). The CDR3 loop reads CASSWTGEAFF. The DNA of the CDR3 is TGTGCCAGCAGCTGGACAGGAGAAGCTTTCTTT. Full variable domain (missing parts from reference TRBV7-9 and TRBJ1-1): DTGVSQNPRHKITKRGQNVTFRCDPISEHNRLYWYRQTLGQGPEFLTYFQNEAQLEKSRLLSDRFSAERPKGSFSTLEIQRTEQGDSAMYLCASSWTGEAFFGQGTRLTVV.

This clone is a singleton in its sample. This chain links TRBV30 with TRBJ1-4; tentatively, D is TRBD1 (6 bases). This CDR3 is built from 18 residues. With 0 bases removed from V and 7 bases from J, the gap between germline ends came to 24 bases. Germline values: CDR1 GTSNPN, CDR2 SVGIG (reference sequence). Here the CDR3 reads CAWSVWSPRGGYGEKLFF. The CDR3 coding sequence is TGTGCCTGGAGTGTATGGTCCCCCAGGGGCGGGTACGGTGAAAAACTGTTTTTT.

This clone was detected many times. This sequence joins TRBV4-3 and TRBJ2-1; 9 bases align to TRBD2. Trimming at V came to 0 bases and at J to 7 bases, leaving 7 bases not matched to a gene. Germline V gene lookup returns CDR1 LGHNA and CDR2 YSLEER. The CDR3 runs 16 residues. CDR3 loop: CASSQDSGSAGNEQFF. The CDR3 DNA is TGCGCCAGCAGCCAAGATAGCGGGAGCGCCGGAAATGAGCAGTTCTTC.

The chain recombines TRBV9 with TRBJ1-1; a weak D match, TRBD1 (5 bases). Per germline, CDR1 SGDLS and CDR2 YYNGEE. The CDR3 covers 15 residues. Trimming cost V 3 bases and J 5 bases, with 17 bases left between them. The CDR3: CASSESDIRWTEAFF. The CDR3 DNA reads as TGTGCCAGCAGCGAGTCGGACATTCGGTGGACTGAAGCTTTCTTT.